This TCR beta chain was retrieved from a study of blood T cell repertoires in COVID-19. Sequenced by immunoSEQ multiplex PCR; TCRdb stores in-frame clones only, minus some. The data show a few hundred thousand clones, roughly 86% seen once. The CDR3 has 15 amino acids. Germline loops: CDR1 MNHEY, CDR2 SVGAGI. Trimming at V came to 6 bases and at J to 4 bases, leaving 8 bases not matched to a gene. The sequence was collected from a man aged 40-49 years in a cohort exposed to, infected with or recovered from COVID-19 (not recorded which). The sequenced sample was PBMCs or T cells enriched from blood (not recorded which). The rearrangement links TRBV6-5 to TRBJ2-2; 7 positions agree with TRBD1. The CDR3 nucleotides are TGTGCCAGCAGCGAGACTGGACAGGCCACCGGGGAGCTGTTTTTT. Its translation: CASSETGQATGELFF.